Listed below are T cell receptor beta chains from one sample, sequenced in a study of cytomegalovirus exposure and HLA in healthy donors. Measured with immunoSEQ multiplex PCR; TCRdb has only the in-frame clones, and not every one. This listing includes around 65,000 clones. The specimen was PBMCs. These receptors originate from a young man in good health and CMV-seropositive. Each CDR3 is given with its conserved first and last residue. The D gene is left open where the match is weak.

.	TRBV6-6	TRBJ1-5	CASSYQVGNQPQHF	TGTGCCAGCAGTTACCAGGTGGGCAATCAGCCCCAGCATTTT
.	TRBV5-6	TRBJ2-5	CASSLGQYQETQYF	TGTGCCAGCAGCTTGGGACAGTACCAAGAGACCCAGTACTTC
.	TRBV20-1	TRBJ2-1	CSAILRNEQFF	TGCAGTGCTATCCTTAGAAATGAGCAGTTCTTC
.	TRBV7-9	TRBJ2-3	CASSLARGSSTDTQYF	TGTGCCAGCAGCTTAGCGAGAGGTTCGAGCACAGATACGCAGTATTTT
.	TRBV7-8	TRBJ1-1	CASSLRGRNTEAFF	TGTGCCAGCAGCTTGAGGGGGAGAAACACTGAAGCTTTCTTT
TRBD1	TRBV10-3	TRBJ1-5	CAISESQDRVSRQHF	TGTGCCATCAGTGAGTCGCAGGACAGGGTATCCCGCCAGCATTTT
TRBD1	TRBV6-5	TRBJ2-2	CASRKGGSNTGELFF	TGTGCCAGCAGGAAAGGGGGCTCGAACACCGGGGAGCTGTTTTTT
TRBD1	TRBV2	TRBJ1-3	CASRTGVFSGNTIYF	TGTGCCAGCAGGACAGGGGTTTTCTCTGGAAACACCATATATTTT
.	TRBV6-4	TRBJ2-1	CASSDSASGGYNEQFF	TGTGCCAGCAGTGACTCCGCCAGTGGAGGTTACAATGAGCAGTTCTTC
TRBD1	TRBV7-3	TRBJ1-1	CASSLPTGGNTEAFF	TGTGCCAGCAGCTTGCCGACAGGGGGAAATACTGAAGCTTTCTTT
.	TRBV25-1	TRBJ1-6	CASSGQASSYNSPLHF	TGTGCCAGCAGTGGACAGGCGAGCTCCTATAATTCACCCCTCCACTTT
TRBD1	TRBV6-1	TRBJ1-1	CASSRQGRTEAFF	TGTGCCAGCAGCCGACAGGGAAGGACTGAAGCTTTCTTT
.	TRBV7-9	TRBJ2-7	CASSLGGGYEQYF	TGTGCCAGCAGCTTAGGAGGGGGCTACGAGCAGTACTTC
TRBD2	TRBV4-1	TRBJ2-3	CASSPGLAGGDTQYF	TGCGCCAGCAGCCCAGGACTAGCGGGTGGAGATACGCAGTATTTT
.	TRBV7-9	TRBJ2-1	CASSPSMARSSYNEQFF	TGTGCCAGCAGCCCATCTATGGCCCGGAGCTCCTACAATGAGCAGTTCTTC
TRBD2	TRBV29-1	TRBJ2-1	CSGRSGSSDNEQFF	TGCAGCGGACGAAGCGGGAGCTCCGACAATGAGCAGTTCTTC
TRBD2	TRBV6-5	TRBJ2-5	CASSYSGGGYQETQYF	TGTGCCAGCAGTTACTCGGGCGGGGGGTACCAAGAGACCCAGTACTTC
.	TRBV15	TRBJ1-5	CATSRDYYPEHQPQHF	TGTGCCACCAGCAGAGATTATTATCCCGAGCATCAGCCCCAGCATTTT
.	TRBV5-4	TRBJ2-5	CASSPYPQETQYF	TGTGCCAGCAGCCCCTATCCACAAGAGACCCAGTACTTC
TRBD1	TRBV28	TRBJ1-4	CASSLPGTGSTEKLFF	TGTGCCAGCAGTTTACCCGGGACAGGGTCGACTGAAAAACTGTTTTTT
TRBD1	TRBV4-1	TRBJ1-6	CASSFSGTGGSPLHF	TGCGCCAGCAGTTTTTCCGGGACAGGGGGTTCACCCCTACACTTT
.	TRBV11-3	TRBJ1-1	CASSGRYTEAFF	TGTGCCAGCAGTGGTAGATACACTGAAGCTTTCTTT
.	TRBV2	TRBJ2-3	CASSSWGRTDTQYF	TGTGCCAGCAGTAGCTGGGGGCGAACAGATACGCAGTATTTT
TRBD2	TRBV7-2	TRBJ2-3	CASSLLLAGASGTDTQYF	TGTGCCAGCAGCTTACTACTAGCGGGGGCCTCTGGCACAGATACGCAGTATTTT
.	TRBV5-3	TRBJ2-1	CARSLAVADPDNEQFF	TGTGCCAGAAGCTTGGCTGTAGCTGATCCCGACAATGAGCAGTTCTTC
TRBD1	TRBV19	TRBJ2-1	CASSIRDREINEQFF	TGTGCCAGTAGTATAAGGGACAGGGAAATCAATGAGCAGTTCTTC
TRBD1	TRBV5-1	TRBJ1-2	CASSPGTGMGGDGYTF	TGCGCCAGCAGCCCAGGGACAGGGATGGGAGGTGACGGCTACACCTTC
.	TRBV30	TRBJ2-7	CAWRLLRGKGLLDEQYF	TGTGCCTGGAGATTACTCCGGGGGAAAGGACTCCTAGACGAGCAGTACTTC
.	TRBV7-3	TRBJ1-1	CASSLTGRGDTEAFF	TGTGCCAGCAGCTTAACGGGGCGTGGGGACACTGAAGCTTTCTTT
TRBD1	TRBV7-2	TRBJ1-5	CASSLEPGQNQPQHF	TGTGCCAGCAGCTTAGAACCGGGACAGAATCAGCCCCAGCATTTT
TRBD1	TRBV6-5	TRBJ1-4	CASSSTGTGGEKLFF	TGTGCCAGCAGTTCAACCGGGACAGGGGGTGAAAAACTGTTTTTT
TRBD1	TRBV6-1	TRBJ2-7	CASSEGQGASYEQYF	TGTGCCAGCAGTGAAGGGCAGGGGGCCTCCTACGAGCAGTACTTC
TRBD1	TRBV7-9	TRBJ2-7	CASSFSLTGVAYEQYF	TGTGCCAGCAGCTTTTCCCTGACAGGGGTCGCCTACGAGCAGTACTTC
.	TRBV5-1	TRBJ2-7	CASSLRQDEQYF	TGCGCCAGCAGCCTTCGACAGGACGAGCAGTACTTC
TRBD1	TRBV6-6	TRBJ2-7	CASSRDSYEQYF	TGTGCCAGCAGCCGGGACAGCTACGAGCAGTACTTC
.	TRBV7-9	TRBJ2-1	CASSPEASASEFF	TGTGCCAGCAGCCCAGAGGCTAGCGCGTCGGAGTTCTTC
.	TRBV30	TRBJ2-7	CAWSVHFSYEQYF	TGTGCCTGGAGTGTACATTTCTCCTACGAGCAGTACTTC
.	TRBV18	TRBJ1-6	CASSPNPSPGDSPLHF	TGTGCCAGCTCACCAAATCCCTCGCCAGGGGACTCACCCCTCCACTTT
.	TRBV6-1	TRBJ2-6	CASRTGSGANVLTF	TGTGCCAGCAGGACTGGGTCTGGGGCCAACGTCCTGACTTTC
TRBD1	TRBV6-5	TRBJ1-2	CASRGTGEGHGYTF	TGTGCCAGCAGGGGGACAGGGGAAGGGCATGGCTACACCTTC
TRBD2	TRBV2	TRBJ2-4	CASRQGLAGAKNIQYF	TGTGCCAGCAGACAGGGACTAGCGGGAGCCAAAAACATTCAGTACTTC
TRBD2	TRBV11-1	TRBJ2-2	CASSHGTSAYQLNTGELFF	TGTGCCAGCAGCCACGGGACTAGCGCATATCAATTGAACACCGGGGAGCTGTTTTTT
TRBD1	TRBV5-4	TRBJ2-7	CASSLDRTGGPYEQYF	TGTGCCAGCAGCTTGGATAGGACAGGGGGCCCCTACGAGCAGTACTTC
TRBD1	TRBV5-8	TRBJ2-7	CASSLSGQGLEQYF	TGTGCCAGCAGCTTGTCGGGACAGGGTCTCGAGCAGTACTTC
.	TRBV6-1	TRBJ1-2	CATLSPSNYGYTF	TGTGCCACCTTGTCTCCCTCTAACTATGGCTACACCTTC
TRBD2	TRBV7-9	TRBJ2-7	CASSLDTSGDEQYF	TGTGCCAGCAGCTTAGATACTAGCGGGGACGAGCAGTACTTC
.	TRBV6-5	TRBJ2-1	CASSFSIGEQFF	TGTGCCAGCAGTTTCTCCATCGGTGAGCAGTTCTTC
.	TRBV30	TRBJ1-6	CAWKEPGFSYNSPLHF	TGTGCCTGGAAAGAGCCAGGGTTCTCCTATAATTCACCCCTACACTTT
TRBD2	TRBV11-1	TRBJ2-1	CASSPLRAGGRQNEQFF	TGTGCCAGCAGCCCTTTAAGAGCGGGAGGCCGCCAGAATGAGCAGTTCTTC
.	TRBV29-1	TRBJ2-7	CSAAGQPNYEQYF	TGCAGCGCCGCGGGACAGCCCAACTACGAGCAGTACTTC
TRBD2	TRBV30	TRBJ2-1	CAWGLAGREQFF	TGTGCCTGGGGACTAGCGGGTAGGGAGCAGTTCTTC
TRBD1	TRBV6-5	TRBJ1-1	CASERQGAGNTEAFF	TGTGCCAGCGAGCGACAGGGGGCCGGGAACACTGAAGCTTTCTTT
TRBD2	TRBV7-6	TRBJ2-7	CASSSIPTSGGPYEQYF	TGTGCCAGCAGCTCCATTCCGACTAGCGGGGGACCTTACGAGCAGTACTTC